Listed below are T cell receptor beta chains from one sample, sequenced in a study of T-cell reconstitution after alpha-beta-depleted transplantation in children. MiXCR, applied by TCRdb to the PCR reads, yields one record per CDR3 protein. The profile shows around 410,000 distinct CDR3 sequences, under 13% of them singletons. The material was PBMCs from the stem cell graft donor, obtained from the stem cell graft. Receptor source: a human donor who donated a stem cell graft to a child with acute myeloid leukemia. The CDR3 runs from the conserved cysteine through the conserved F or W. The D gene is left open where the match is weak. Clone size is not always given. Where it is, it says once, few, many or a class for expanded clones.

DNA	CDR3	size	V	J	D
TGTGCCAGCAGTTATTCGAGGTCGGGGGACCACCTCGGAAACACCATATATTTT	CASSYSRSGDHLGNTIYF	.	TRBV6-5	TRBJ1-3	.
TGTGCCAGCAGTTACCCGGGACAGGGCAGGGCTGAAGCTTTCTTT	CASSYPGQGRAEAFF	few	TRBV6-5	TRBJ1-1	TRBD1
TGCGCCAGCAGCGGTACGACAGGGACAGGTGATACGCAGTATTTT	CASSGTTGTGDTQYF	.	TRBV5-1	TRBJ2-3	TRBD1
TGTGCCAGCAGTCGAGCCCTCGAGTTGGTGAACACTGAAGCTTTCTTT	CASSRALELVNTEAFF	.	TRBV6-2/TRBV6-3	TRBJ1-1	.
TGTGCCAGCAGTGAGGGACAGCAGTTCTTC	CASSEGQQFF	many	TRBV2	TRBJ2-1	.
TGCGCCAGCCGGACTAGCGGGGACAGCACAGATACGCAGTATTTT	CASRTSGDSTDTQYF	many	TRBV5-1	TRBJ2-3	TRBD2
TGCAGTGCTAGTCGGGCGGGGGTGAACACTGAAGCTTTCTTT	CSASRAGVNTEAFF	.	TRBV20-1	TRBJ1-1	.
TGTGCCAGCAGTTATAAAGGACGGCCCTACGAGCAGTACTTC	CASSYKGRPYEQYF	many	TRBV27	TRBJ2-7	.
TGCGCCAGCAGCGGGCTACCCGTTGCGGGGGGGCTAAGCACAGATACGCAGTATTTT	CASSGLPVAGGLSTDTQYF	.	TRBV4-1	TRBJ2-3	TRBD2
TGTGCCAGCAGTTTCGGGGTGACCGGGGGCTGGAAGGACGACGAGCAGTACTTC	CASSFGVTGGWKDDEQYF	.	TRBV12-3/TRBV12-4	TRBJ2-7	.
TGCGCCAGCAGCCTACCGGGACAGGGGGCCAATGAGCAGTTCTTC	CASSLPGQGANEQFF	few	TRBV5-1	TRBJ2-1	TRBD1
TGTGCCAGCAGCCCGCCTTCCGCAGATACGCAGTATTTT	CASSPPSADTQYF	many	TRBV7-2	TRBJ2-3	.
TGTGCCAGCAGCGCCGGCTTGGGGTTGGTGGGACTAGCCAAAAACATTCAGTACTTC	CASSAGLGLVGLAKNIQYF	few	TRBV11-2	TRBJ2-4	.
TGTGCCAGCCAGTACAGGGGCGCGAGGACAGATACGCAGTATTTT	CASQYRGARTDTQYF	many	TRBV7-2	TRBJ2-3	TRBD1
TGCGCCAGCAGCTTGGTTCTGCGGGGGACCCTAAGTACAGATACGCAGTATTTT	CASSLVLRGTLSTDTQYF	many	TRBV5-1	TRBJ2-3	TRBD2
TGTGCCAGCAGCAACGGCCCTCACAGCAATGAGCAGTTCTTC	CASSNGPHSNEQFF	once	TRBV4-2	TRBJ2-1	.
TGTGCCATCAGCTTGGGAGCGGCGGCTAGGGCAACTAATGAAAAACTGTTTTTT	CAISLGAAARATNEKLFF	.	TRBV10-3	TRBJ1-4	.
TGTGCCAGCAGTTTAAAGGCCAACTATGGCGACACCTTC	CASSLKANYGDTF	.	TRBV12-3/TRBV12-4	TRBJ1-2	.
TGCGCCAGCAGCTTGGGGGACAGGAACACCGGGGAGCTGTTTTTT	CASSLGDRNTGELFF	many	TRBV5-1	TRBJ2-2	TRBD1
TGCAGTGCTAGAGATTCAGGATTTGGGGGGCGCGGGGAGACCCAGTACTTC	CSARDSGFGGRGETQYF	.	TRBV20-1	TRBJ2-5	.
TGTGCCAGCAGTATACGACTAGCGGGGGATACGCAGTATTTT	CASSIRLAGDTQYF	.	TRBV6-5	TRBJ2-3	TRBD2
TGTGCCAGCAAGACAGCCTATAGCACAGATACGCAGTATTTT	CASKTAYSTDTQYF	.	TRBV6-1	TRBJ2-3	.
TGTGCCTGCAGCCCCTTACTAGCGGTGGAAGAGACCCAGTACTTC	CACSPLLAVEETQYF	.	TRBV3-2	TRBJ2-5	.
TGCGCCAGTCTCCGGGGCACTAGCACAGATACGCAGTATTTT	CASLRGTSTDTQYF	many	TRBV10-2	TRBJ2-3	.
TGCAGTGCTAGACCCAGGACAGGCGACCAAGAGACCCAGTACTTC	CSARPRTGDQETQYF	.	TRBV20-1	TRBJ2-5	TRBD1
TGCAGTGCCCCGCGGCAGGGCACAGATACGCAGTATTTT	CSAPRQGTDTQYF	.	TRBV20-1	TRBJ2-3	.
TGTGCCAGCAGCACTATTCTGGCGGGGGGACAAGAGACCCAGTACTTC	CASSTILAGGQETQYF	few	TRBV5-5	TRBJ2-5	TRBD2
TGCAGTGCTAGGGGCCCTTATAGCGGGCCCTCCTACAATGAGCAGTTCTTC	CSARGPYSGPSYNEQFF	many	TRBV20-1	TRBJ2-1	TRBD2
TGTGCCAGCAGGACAGGGCCGTACACTAGCACAGATACGCAGTATTTT	CASRTGPYTSTDTQYF	.	TRBV27	TRBJ2-3	TRBD1
TGCAGCGTTGAATATTTCAATGAGCAGTTCTTC	CSVEYFNEQFF	.	TRBV29-1	TRBJ2-1	.
TGTGCCAGCAGCTCCCTGGACAGACAAGAGACCCAGTACTTC	CASSSLDRQETQYF	many	TRBV9	TRBJ2-5	.
TGCAGCACCCTAAATACGCTAGCCGGCGAGCAGTACTTC	CSTLNTLAGEQYF	.	TRBV29-1	TRBJ2-7	.
TGCGCCAGCAGCATGACAGGGCGGAACACTGAAGCTTTCTTT	CASSMTGRNTEAFF	.	TRBV5-1	TRBJ1-1	TRBD1
TGTGCCAGCAGCGAGACAGAGAACTATGGCTACACCTTC	CASSETENYGYTF	many	TRBV12-3/TRBV12-4	TRBJ1-2	.
TGCGCCAGCAGCAGGGACAGGCTACGCTCTGGGGCCAACGTCCTGACTTTC	CASSRDRLRSGANVLTF	many	TRBV5-1	TRBJ2-6	TRBD1
TGTGCCAGCAGCTTATCTCGTACAATGAACACTGACGCTTTCTTT	CASSLSRTMNTDAFF	.	TRBV7-2	TRBJ1-1	.
TGTGCCAGCGCCGCCCTCAGGGGGCGAAAATCACCCCTCCACTTT	CASAALRGRKSPLHF	few	TRBV12-3/TRBV12-4	TRBJ1-6	TRBD1
TGTGCCAGCAGCCGTGAGGATACGCAGTATTTT	CASSREDTQYF	many	TRBV9	TRBJ2-3	.
TGTGCCAGCAGTTGGGCAGGGGACCAAGAGACCCAGTACTTC	CASSWAGDQETQYF	few	TRBV6-5	TRBJ2-5	.
TGTGCCAGCAGTTTAATCCGTGGGAAGGCTTTCTTT	CASSLIRGKAFF	many	TRBV28	TRBJ1-1	.
TGTGCTAGTGGTTCGCTGCTAGAACCGGGAGAGACCCAGTACTTC	CASGSLLEPGETQYF	.	TRBV12-5	TRBJ2-5	.
TGTGCCAGCAGCTTAATTCGCTTAGGGTCCTACAATGAGCAGTTCTTC	CASSLIRLGSYNEQFF	few	TRBV7-2	TRBJ2-1	.
TGTGCCAGCAGCACCTACAGGGGGCCTGGAGAGACCCAGTACTTC	CASSTYRGPGETQYF	.	TRBV7-9	TRBJ2-5	TRBD1
TGTGCCAGCAGCCCGGGGACAAGCAATCAGCCCCAGCATTTT	CASSPGTSNQPQHF	many	TRBV7-9	TRBJ1-5	.
TGTGCCAGCAGTTTATCGGTTGTCGGGGGACAAGAGACCCAGTACTTC	CASSLSVVGGQETQYF	.	TRBV27	TRBJ2-5	.
TGCGCCAGCAGCTTGGGTCTAGCGGGAGTCGTGTCGGAGACCCAGTACTTC	CASSLGLAGVVSETQYF	few	TRBV5-1	TRBJ2-5	TRBD2
TGCAGTGCTAGCCCGGGCCTCCCAACGGGCACTGAAGCTTTCTTT	CSASPGLPTGTEAFF	few	TRBV20-1	TRBJ1-1	.
TGTGCCAGCAGTTACCGTGGACTAGCGGGAGAAGAGACCCAGTACTTC	CASSYRGLAGEETQYF	few	TRBV6-5	TRBJ2-5	TRBD2
TGCGCCAGCAGCCAAGATACAGGGTCGAGCTCCTACAATGAGCAGTTCTTC	CASSQDTGSSSYNEQFF	few	TRBV4-3	TRBJ2-1	.
TGCAGTGCTAGCCCCGGGGAGGGCGGGGAGACCCAGTACTTC	CSASPGEGGETQYF	few	TRBV20-1	TRBJ2-5	TRBD2
TGTGCCAGCAGCGTTTGGGCTACCAACACCGGGGAGCTGTTTTTT	CASSVWATNTGELFF	.	TRBV9	TRBJ2-2	.
TGTGCCATCAGTGGCCCGAAAAGAGAGCGGGATTCCTACAATGAGCAGTTCTTC	CAISGPKRERDSYNEQFF	many	TRBV10-3	TRBJ2-1	TRBD2
TGCGCCAGCAAACAGGGGCAGTACCAAGAGACCCAGTACTTC	CASKQGQYQETQYF	.	TRBV5-1	TRBJ2-5	TRBD1
TGCGCCAGCAGCCAATCAGGGGTGGGGTACCCCTACGAGCAGTACTTC	CASSQSGVGYPYEQYF	.	TRBV4-3	TRBJ2-7	.
TGTGCCAGCAGCGCAACGGGAGCGGGAGAGTACGAGCAGTACTTC	CASSATGAGEYEQYF	few	TRBV9	TRBJ2-7	TRBD2
TGTGCCAGCAGCCTCCGACTAGCGGATGGACCCTACAATGAGCAGTTCTTC	CASSLRLADGPYNEQFF	.	TRBV7-6	TRBJ2-1	TRBD2
TGCAGTGCTAGAAAGATGGACACTGAAGCTTTCTTT	CSARKMDTEAFF	many	TRBV20-1	TRBJ1-1	.